The text below deals with one T cell receptor (beta chain). This clone appeared a single time. What antigen it recognizes has not been identified. One base away there is no much larger clone; base qualities are not given. TCRbeta CDR3 regions were amplified from genomic DNA by means of the immunoSEQ Assay, a bias-controlled multiplex PCR. The study's own analysis went as follows. Within the assay, amplification of reference gene primers was used to estimate how many nucleated cells each sample contained. To quantify the absolute abundance of each unique TCRbeta CDR3 rearrangement, sequence reads were collapsed and filtered. For each sample, productive Simpson clonality was calculated as the square root of Simpson's diversity index over productive rearrangements. The source is immuneACCESS, and TCRdb retained only in-frame sequences with V and J called. Part of the clones is not carried over; for the studies checked, unresolved V genes explain less than half of this, and the remainder is unexplained. The V and J calls and clone size come from that table; D and trimming were worked out from the DNA. This sample gives around 220,000 clones in total; around 90% of them show up just once. The leading ten clones occupy under 6.5% of the sample.

This entry comes from a study of blood T cell repertoires in COVID-19 (dated by TCRdb to the early 2020s). For the wider study: Samples from collaborators originated in the United States, Italy and Spain and spanned both the acute and convalescent phases of COVID-19. The prospective study material was composed of cDNA or gDNA derived from T cells, B-cell-depleted T cells, or PBMCs. Subjects who had been exposed to COVID-19, were actively infected with it, or had recovered from it provided the deeply sampled blood TCRbeta repertoires that made up the dataset. The sample metadata nearly always contained a de-identified subject ID, COVID-19 status, age in years and sex. Where HLA class I and class II types were available, the types were taken from metadata supplied by the sample provider, not from assay-based typing. Samples were obtained from the ongoing ImmuneRACE study (first 160 participants) and from 950 to 1,500 subjects provided by 6 global collaborators. The repertoires were released in a freely available public database meant as a resource for research on the immune response to SARS-CoV-2. Study-level results and caveats: Clinical and demographic metadata were provided uncurated, with the amount varying by source and participant.

Between the V and J ends, shortened by 2 bases and 6 bases respectively, the junction contains 9 bases. From the cysteine through the phenylalanine, the CDR3 covers 12 amino acids. Only the CDR3 DNA stays, 36 bases, in frame from base 1. Taken from the germline V gene (reference sequence), the CDR1 and CDR2 loops are SGHKS and YYEKEE. Enrolling through a virtual design, the prospective study's participants ranged in age from roughly 18 to 89 years and lived across some 22 United States geographic areas. In the prospective study, participants were assigned to cohorts based on the clinical history participants reported in a screening survey and a study questionnaire. In the prospective study, mobile phlebotomists collected whole blood, serum and a nasopharyngeal or oropharyngeal swab from each participant. Prospective study participants could optionally give additional blood draws and questionnaires over an approximately two-month period. Before DNA extraction, blood samples from the prospective study were shipped at room temperature or frozen.

The specimen sequenced was PBMCs or T cells enriched from blood (not recorded which). The sequence was obtained from a woman in her 30s with acute COVID-19. Recombination linked TRBV5-5 to TRBJ2-7, with the D gene too uncertain to name. The DNA sequence follows: TGTGCCAGCAGCTTACTTGGTCCCGAGCAGTACTTC. It is translated as CASSLLGPEQYF.